The clone carrying this T cell receptor (beta chain) occurred a few times. The data originate from a study of patients and donors after allogeneic stem cell transplantation. MiXCR was run by TCRdb on the RT-PCR reads, yielding one entry per CDR3 protein. The data show about a million distinct CDR3 sequences, more than 15% seen once. Unmatched junction bases numbered 14, after V lost 6 bases and J lost 4 bases. This CDR3 has 15 residues. Germline CDR1 reads DFQATT; CDR2 reads SNEGSKA (reference sequence). The rearrangement uses TRBV20-1 and TRBJ2-5; 7 bases are shared with TRBD2. This TCR derives from a human donor who was either an allogeneic HSCT recipient or a stem cell or donor lymphocyte infusion donor (not recorded which). It is not recorded whose cells these are; they may come from a transplant donor. Sequenced sample: blood, either unsorted or a sorted T cell fraction (not recorded which). The CDR3 DNA sequence: TGCAGTGCGCCGACTAGCCAAATCATGGTAGAGACCCAGTACTTC. Translated: CSAPTSQIMVETQYF.